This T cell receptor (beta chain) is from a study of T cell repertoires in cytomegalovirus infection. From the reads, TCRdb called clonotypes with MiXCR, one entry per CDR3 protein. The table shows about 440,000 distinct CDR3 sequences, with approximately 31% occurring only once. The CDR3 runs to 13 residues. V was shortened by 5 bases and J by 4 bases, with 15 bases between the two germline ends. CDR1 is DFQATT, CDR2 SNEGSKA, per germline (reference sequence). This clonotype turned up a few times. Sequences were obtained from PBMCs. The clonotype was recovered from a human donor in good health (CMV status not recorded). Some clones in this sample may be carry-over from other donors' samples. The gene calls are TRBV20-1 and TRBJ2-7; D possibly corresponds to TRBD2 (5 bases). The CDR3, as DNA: TGCAGTGCTCCCAGGCCCGAGCGGTACGAGCAGTACTTC. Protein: CSAPRPERYEQYF.